This entry is about one T cell receptor beta chain. This receptor's antigen is unknown. HCMV serostatus was determined by detecting HCMV-specific IgG in serum with a commercial ELISA kit. Peripheral blood mononuclear cells were isolated from blood by Ficoll density gradient centrifugation. Spanning cysteine to phenylalanine, the CDR3 consists of 15 amino acids. DNA is not recorded here. CDR1 and CDR2 are read off the germline V gene (reference sequence) as DFQATT and SNEGSKA. These data belong to a study of T cells expressing NK-cell markers (TCRdb year 2020). With respect to the entire study: About 8 donors provided sorted CD3+CD56+NKG2C+, CD3+CD56+NKG2C- and CD3+CD56-NKG2C+ T-cell subsets, whose TCR beta-chain repertoires were profiled. Among the eight sequenced donors, seven were HCMV-seropositive and one was HCMV-seronegative. The eight sequenced donors were randomly selected healthy volunteers, three men and five women. Libraries were sequenced as 2 x 150 bp reads on Illumina HiSeq 2000/2500, MiSeq or NextSeq. Broader findings and caveats from the paper: Those dominant clonotypes were again the most abundant among CD3+CD56-NKG2C+ cells in several donors, at roughly 25-60.1%. Whether the expanded NKG2C-expressing T cell clones were specific for HCMV antigens was left unclear. In several donors, the dominant CD3+CD56+NKG2C+ clonotypes were found to rank among the top 10 CD8+ clonotypes and to make up roughly 1.0-7.5% of CD8+ T cells.

The data were produced on an Illumina HiSeq 2000. 5'RACE template switching, by which a universal primer site and unique molecular identifiers were added, was used to make TCR beta cDNA libraries. cDNA synthesis was primed from the TCR beta constant segment, followed by two successive PCR amplification steps. The study's processing was this. MIGEC handled demultiplexing of the reads and grouping by UMI, while MiTCR was used to assemble and quantify clonotypes. To exclude erroneous sequences, only TCR cDNA sequences supported by at least two reads were retained. Downstream repertoire analysis used the tcR package, and clonotypes were matched across fractions by CDR3 nucleotide sequence plus V segment. VDJmatch was used to annotate antigen specificity against VDJdb, with one amino acid substitution in CDR3 allowed. Through TCRdb reprocessing, the reads give one entry per CDR3 protein sequence; DNA is omitted. The V and J calls come from TCRdb's annotation, not from the publication. The sample has 350,000 to 450,000 distinct CDR3 sequences on record. In total, the top ten clones hold roughly 5.5% of the sample.

The specimen sequenced was blood T cells: a sorted CD56 or NKG2C T cell subset, CD4+ or CD8+ T cells, or bulk PBMC T cells (not recorded which). The V and J genes are TRBV20-1 and TRBJ2-6. This receptor was taken from a man between 18 and 69 years old in good health. The CDR3 reads as follows: CSARDIGPGANVLTF.